Listed below are T cell receptor beta chains from one sample, sequenced in a study of glioma-infiltrating T cells. TCRdb reanalysed the multiplex PCR reads using MiXCR and keeps one entry per CDR3 protein. The table lists roughly 350,000 distinct CDR3 sequences, approximately 42% of them singletons. Sequencing input: glioma tissue, nonneoplastic brain tissue, or PBMCs (not recorded which). The receptor set was obtained from a human donor with low-grade glioma or glioblastoma, undergoing nonglioma brain surgery, or in good health (not recorded which). Both conserved end residues are part of each CDR3. The order of the fields is clone size, V gene, J gene, D gene, CDR3 protein, CDR3 DNA. The D gene is left open where the match is weak. Rows may omit the clone size; those that give it use once, few, many or a size class.

clone size: .; V gene: TRBV19; J gene: TRBJ2-2; D gene: .; CDR3 protein: CASQRVHPGELFF; CDR3 DNA: TGTGCCAGCCAGAGGGTACACCCCGGGGAGCTGTTTTTT
clone size: .; V gene: TRBV6-5; J gene: TRBJ1-1; D gene: TRBD1; CDR3 protein: CASRDEAGGSSEAFF; CDR3 DNA: TGTGCCAGCAGAGATGAGGCAGGGGGGTCGTCTGAAGCTTTCTTT
clone size: few; V gene: TRBV19; J gene: TRBJ2-1; D gene: TRBD1; CDR3 protein: CASSTDRGSYNEQFF; CDR3 DNA: TGTGCCAGTAGTACTGACAGGGGCTCCTACAATGAGCAGTTCTTC
clone size: .; V gene: TRBV20-1; J gene: TRBJ2-7; D gene: TRBD2; CDR3 protein: CSARDRPGGLAGEQYF; CDR3 DNA: TGCAGTGCTAGAGATCGCCCTGGAGGGCTAGCGGGCGAGCAGTACTTC
clone size: .; V gene: TRBV4-2; J gene: TRBJ1-5; D gene: TRBD1; CDR3 protein: CASSQVSFGQGNQPQHF; CDR3 DNA: TGTGCCAGCAGCCAAGTTTCCTTCGGACAGGGCAATCAGCCCCAGCATTTT
clone size: .; V gene: TRBV6-4; J gene: TRBJ2-1; D gene: .; CDR3 protein: CASSMTVGTEQFF; CDR3 DNA: TGTGCCAGCAGCATGACTGTAGGAACCGAGCAGTTCTTC
clone size: .; V gene: TRBV4-2; J gene: TRBJ2-5; D gene: .; CDR3 protein: CASSQVLRAETQYF; CDR3 DNA: TGTGCCAGCAGCCAAGTTTTACGGGCAGAGACCCAGTACTTC
clone size: .; V gene: TRBV6-2/TRBV6-3; J gene: TRBJ2-7; D gene: TRBD1; CDR3 protein: CASSLPPGQGAYEQYF; CDR3 DNA: TGTGCCAGCAGTCTACCGCCGGGACAGGGCGCCTACGAGCAGTACTTC
clone size: once; V gene: TRBV18; J gene: TRBJ1-1; D gene: .; CDR3 protein: CASSPAFGPDTEAFF; CDR3 DNA: TGTGCCAGCTCACCCGCCTTCGGTCCTGACACTGAAGCTTTCTTT
clone size: few; V gene: TRBV20-1; J gene: TRBJ1-5; D gene: TRBD1; CDR3 protein: CSASDRGYSNQPQHF; CDR3 DNA: TGCAGTGCCAGCGACAGGGGTTATAGCAATCAGCCCCAGCATTTT
clone size: few; V gene: TRBV28; J gene: TRBJ2-7; D gene: TRBD1; CDR3 protein: CASSLGDRDGEQYF; CDR3 DNA: TGTGCCAGCAGTTTGGGGGACAGGGACGGCGAGCAGTACTTC
clone size: .; V gene: TRBV2; J gene: TRBJ1-2; D gene: TRBD1; CDR3 protein: CASSERQGENGYTF; CDR3 DNA: TGTGCCAGCAGTGAACGGCAGGGGGAGAATGGCTACACCTTC
clone size: .; V gene: TRBV6-2/TRBV6-3; J gene: TRBJ2-7; D gene: .; CDR3 protein: CASSWGYGYNEQYF; CDR3 DNA: TGTGCCAGCAGTTGGGGGTACGGCTACAATGAGCAGTACTTC
clone size: .; V gene: TRBV7-2; J gene: TRBJ2-7; D gene: TRBD2; CDR3 protein: CASSLLAGGINEQYF; CDR3 DNA: TGTGCCAGCAGCTTACTAGCGGGAGGGATCAACGAGCAGTACTTC
clone size: .; V gene: TRBV7-9; J gene: TRBJ2-1; D gene: .; CDR3 protein: CASSTHYNEQFF; CDR3 DNA: TGTGCCAGCAGCACCCACTACAATGAGCAGTTCTTC
clone size: few; V gene: TRBV18; J gene: TRBJ1-5; D gene: .; CDR3 protein: CASSPGTLSNQPQHF; CDR3 DNA: TGTGCCAGCTCACCAGGGACACTTAGCAATCAGCCCCAGCATTTT
clone size: .; V gene: TRBV11-2; J gene: TRBJ1-5; D gene: TRBD1; CDR3 protein: CASSRDSRQPQHF; CDR3 DNA: TGTGCCAGCAGCCGGGACAGTAGACAGCCCCAGCATTTT
clone size: .; V gene: TRBV10-1; J gene: TRBJ2-7; D gene: .; CDR3 protein: CASRDRYGQYF; CDR3 DNA: TGCGCCAGCAGAGACCGCTACGGGCAGTACTTC
clone size: .; V gene: TRBV12-5; J gene: TRBJ1-2; D gene: .; CDR3 protein: CASGYNPDGNYGYTF; CDR3 DNA: TGTGCTAGTGGCTATAACCCGGACGGGAACTATGGCTACACCTTC
clone size: .; V gene: TRBV20-1; J gene: TRBJ1-1; D gene: .; CDR3 protein: CSVTEGGSNTEAFF; CDR3 DNA: TGCAGCGTCACAGAGGGGGGATCGAACACTGAAGCTTTCTTT
clone size: few; V gene: TRBV7-2; J gene: TRBJ2-3; D gene: .; CDR3 protein: CASSSSLGAGPTDTQYF; CDR3 DNA: TGTGCCAGCAGCTCCTCGTTGGGGGCGGGACCCACAGATACGCAGTATTTT
clone size: .; V gene: TRBV20-1; J gene: TRBJ2-3; D gene: TRBD2; CDR3 protein: CSASNLAGSTDKQYF; CDR3 DNA: TGCAGTGCTAGTAATCTAGCGGGAAGTACAGATAAGCAGTATTTT
clone size: .; V gene: TRBV29-1; J gene: TRBJ2-1; D gene: .; CDR3 protein: CSGRPGISYNEQFF; CDR3 DNA: TGCAGCGGACGACCAGGGATCTCCTACAATGAGCAGTTCTTC
clone size: many; V gene: TRBV7-3; J gene: TRBJ1-1; D gene: TRBD1; CDR3 protein: CASSRDRDTEAFF; CDR3 DNA: TGTGCCAGCAGCCGGGACAGGGACACTGAAGCTTTCTTT
clone size: few; V gene: TRBV6-1; J gene: TRBJ1-4; D gene: .; CDR3 protein: CASRPLRDYFNEKLFF; CDR3 DNA: TGTGCCAGCAGGCCCCTAAGGGATTACTTTAATGAAAAACTGTTTTTT
clone size: few; V gene: TRBV15; J gene: TRBJ2-6; D gene: .; CDR3 protein: CATSRDRSGANVLTF; CDR3 DNA: TGTGCCACCAGCAGAGACAGGTCTGGGGCCAACGTCCTGACTTTC
clone size: .; V gene: TRBV7-7; J gene: TRBJ2-1; D gene: .; CDR3 protein: CASSKATGTSYNEQFF; CDR3 DNA: TGTGCTAGCAGCAAGGCCACCGGGACATCGTACAATGAGCAGTTCTTC
clone size: many; V gene: TRBV15; J gene: TRBJ1-5; D gene: .; CDR3 protein: CATSRDWDQPQHF; CDR3 DNA: TGTGCCACCAGCAGAGATTGGGATCAGCCCCAGCATTTT
clone size: few; V gene: TRBV7-2; J gene: TRBJ2-7; D gene: .; CDR3 protein: CASSLGRPYEQYF; CDR3 DNA: TGTGCCAGCAGCTTGGGCAGACCCTACGAGCAGTACTTC
clone size: many; V gene: TRBV6-1; J gene: TRBJ2-1; D gene: .; CDR3 protein: CASRAWGINEQFF; CDR3 DNA: TGTGCCAGCAGAGCTTGGGGAATTAATGAGCAGTTCTTC
clone size: .; V gene: TRBV28; J gene: TRBJ1-5; D gene: .; CDR3 protein: CASSSLSYGPLSNQPQHF; CDR3 DNA: TGTGCCAGCAGTTCCCTCTCGTACGGACCTCTTAGCAATCAGCCCCAGCATTTT
clone size: .; V gene: TRBV4-2; J gene: TRBJ2-7; D gene: .; CDR3 protein: CASSQDLGQGSYEQYF; CDR3 DNA: TGTGCCAGCAGCCAAGATCTCGGCCAGGGCTCCTACGAGCAGTACTTC
clone size: few; V gene: TRBV28; J gene: TRBJ1-2; D gene: .; CDR3 protein: CASSQIMFRGVNYGYTF; CDR3 DNA: TGTGCCAGCAGTCAAATTATGTTTCGAGGGGTTAACTATGGCTACACCTTC
clone size: few; V gene: TRBV12-3/TRBV12-4; J gene: TRBJ1-2; D gene: .; CDR3 protein: CASSHTVYGYTF; CDR3 DNA: TGTGCCAGCAGCCATACAGTCTATGGCTACACCTTC
clone size: once; V gene: TRBV4-1; J gene: TRBJ2-3; D gene: .; CDR3 protein: CASSPSGDSYTQYF; CDR3 DNA: TGCGCCAGCAGCCCATCCGGGGACTCCTACACGCAGTATTTT
clone size: .; V gene: TRBV7-9; J gene: TRBJ2-2; D gene: .; CDR3 protein: CASSLARREHTGELFF; CDR3 DNA: TGTGCCAGCAGCTTAGCACGGAGGGAGCACACCGGGGAGCTGTTTTTT
clone size: .; V gene: TRBV28; J gene: TRBJ2-2; D gene: TRBD1; CDR3 protein: CASNAGGHTGELFF; CDR3 DNA: TGTGCCAGCAATGCAGGGGGCCACACCGGGGAGCTGTTTTTT
clone size: few; V gene: TRBV7-9; J gene: TRBJ2-7; D gene: .; CDR3 protein: CASSFSQGTYEQYF; CDR3 DNA: TGTGCCAGCAGCTTTTCACAGGGTACCTACGAGCAGTACTTC
clone size: .; V gene: TRBV19; J gene: TRBJ1-1; D gene: .; CDR3 protein: CASSIAENTEASF; CDR3 DNA: TGTGCCAGTAGTATAGCCGAGAACACTGAAGCTTCCTTT
clone size: .; V gene: TRBV10-3; J gene: TRBJ2-1; D gene: TRBD2; CDR3 protein: CAIPASGSSYNEQFF; CDR3 DNA: TGTGCCATCCCAGCTAGCGGCAGCTCCTACAATGAGCAGTTCTTC
clone size: few; V gene: TRBV4-2; J gene: TRBJ1-2; D gene: TRBD1; CDR3 protein: CASSQDGRGAYGYTF; CDR3 DNA: TGTGCCAGCAGCCAAGATGGCAGGGGGGCCTATGGCTACACCTTC
clone size: .; V gene: TRBV4-1; J gene: TRBJ2-7; D gene: .; CDR3 protein: CASSQDLGLGYVQYF; CDR3 DNA: TGCGCCAGCAGCCAAGATCTTGGCCTCGGATACGTGCAGTACTTC
clone size: .; V gene: TRBV15; J gene: TRBJ1-2; D gene: TRBD1; CDR3 protein: CATSGWTGTYGYTF; CDR3 DNA: TGTGCCACCAGCGGGTGGACAGGGACGTATGGCTACACCTTC
clone size: .; V gene: TRBV4-2; J gene: TRBJ2-2; D gene: TRBD2; CDR3 protein: CASSPVGLAAANTGELFF; CDR3 DNA: TGTGCCAGCAGCCCGGTCGGACTAGCGGCCGCGAACACCGGGGAGCTGTTTTTT
clone size: .; V gene: TRBV11-2; J gene: TRBJ2-5; D gene: TRBD1; CDR3 protein: CASSSIRDREETQYF; CDR3 DNA: TGTGCCAGCAGCTCAATCCGGGACAGAGAGGAGACCCAGTACTTC
clone size: few; V gene: TRBV7-8; J gene: TRBJ2-7; D gene: .; CDR3 protein: CASSLELLYEQYF; CDR3 DNA: TGTGCCAGCAGCTTAGAACTGTTATACGAGCAGTACTTC
clone size: .; V gene: TRBV7-2; J gene: TRBJ1-2; D gene: TRBD1; CDR3 protein: CASSPGGQGAYGYTF; CDR3 DNA: TGTGCCAGCAGCCCGGGAGGACAGGGGGCTTATGGCTACACCTTC
clone size: many; V gene: TRBV6-2/TRBV6-3; J gene: TRBJ2-7; D gene: TRBD2; CDR3 protein: CASSSPGLAGLVSYEQYF; CDR3 DNA: TGTGCCAGCAGTTCTCCGGGACTAGCGGGGTTGGTCTCCTACGAGCAGTACTTC
clone size: .; V gene: TRBV5-1; J gene: TRBJ2-5; D gene: .; CDR3 protein: CASRRGIGAIQETQYF; CDR3 DNA: TGCGCCAGCCGAAGAGGTATCGGGGCGATCCAAGAGACCCAGTACTTC
clone size: .; V gene: TRBV5-4; J gene: TRBJ1-2; D gene: .; CDR3 protein: CASSSGKRGVGYGYTF; CDR3 DNA: TGTGCCAGCAGCTCTGGCAAGAGGGGGGTTGGCTATGGCTACACCTTC
clone size: .; V gene: TRBV20-1; J gene: TRBJ2-7; D gene: TRBD2; CDR3 protein: CSASVLSGTYGQYF; CDR3 DNA: TGCAGTGCTAGTGTTCTGAGCGGGACCTACGGGCAGTACTTC
clone size: .; V gene: TRBV28; J gene: TRBJ1-5; D gene: TRBD1; CDR3 protein: CASSGPGGKQPQHF; CDR3 DNA: TGTGCCAGCAGTGGCCCAGGGGGGAAGCAGCCCCAGCATTTT
clone size: .; V gene: TRBV3-1; J gene: TRBJ2-7; D gene: TRBD2; CDR3 protein: CSSSLPGLAGLGEQYF; CDR3 DNA: TGTTCCAGCAGCCTGCCCGGACTAGCGGGCCTCGGCGAGCAGTACTTC
clone size: many; V gene: TRBV27; J gene: TRBJ2-7; D gene: .; CDR3 protein: CASSLGARGGSGASYEQYF; CDR3 DNA: TGTGCCAGCAGTCTAGGCGCCCGAGGGGGCAGCGGGGCTTCCTACGAGCAGTACTTC
clone size: .; V gene: TRBV28; J gene: TRBJ2-7; D gene: TRBD2; CDR3 protein: CASSSRLAGYEQYF; CDR3 DNA: TGTGCCAGCAGCTCTCGACTAGCGGGTTACGAGCAGTACTTC